What follows are 11 T cell receptor beta chains derived from one specimen sequenced in a study of T cell responses to AZD1222 COVID-19 vaccine. Generated by immunoSEQ multiplex PCR, the TCRdb table keeps only in-frame clones and is missing some. This table has 150,000 to 200,000 clones, about 92% appearing once. The input for sequencing was peripheral blood, taken on day 0 of AZD1222 vaccination. These receptors were collected from an adult in good health.

V usage is TRBV2 and J usage is TRBJ2-2; possibly TRBD1 for D (6 bases). Between the trimmed V and J ends, which lost 7 bases and 3 bases, there was a span of 12 bases. Germline V gives CDR1 SNHLY, CDR2 FYNNEI. CDR3 length equals 14 residues. The CDR3 region is CASTRGYDTGELFF. CDR3 nucleotides: TGTGCCAGCACCAGGGGCTATGACACCGGGGAGCTGTTTTTT.

The chain joins TRBV19 to TRBJ1-2; TRBD1 is a possible D gene (6 bases). Per the germline V gene, CDR1 is LNHDA and CDR2 is SQIVND (reference sequence). V gave up 6 bases and J gave up 1 base, with 9 bases separating them. This CDR3 is 13 amino acids long. The CDR3 here is CASRRQVNYGYTF. The CDR3 region has the DNA TGTGCCAGTAGGCGACAGGTTAACTATGGCTACACCTTC.

This chain joins TRBV7-9 and TRBJ1-6; D gene uncertain. CDR3 length: 13 amino acids. Trimming left V 4 bases short and J 9 bases short, with 10 bases between. CDR1 SEHNR and CDR2 FQNEAQ come from the germline V gene (reference sequence). The CDR3 sequence is CASSSGGGSPLHF. The CDR3 DNA is TGTGCCAGCAGCTCAGGCGGCGGTTCACCCCTCCACTTT.

This sequence joins TRBV11-2 and TRBJ1-5; D is uncertain. Germline CDR1 SGHAT, CDR2 FQNNGV. The CDR3 runs 13 residues. The V end was cut by 5 bases, the J end by 5 bases, with 10 bases between. This CDR3 is CASSPVRDQPQHF. In DNA form, the CDR3 reads TGTGCCAGCAGCCCCGTCCGGGATCAGCCCCAGCATTTT.

The V and J genes are TRBV7-8 and TRBJ1-2, with 7 bases that match TRBD1. The CDR3 is 14 amino acids. Germline lookup yields CDR1 SGHVS and CDR2 FQNEAQ. V lost 8 bases, J lost 5 bases, and 11 bases stayed unmatched. The CDR3 DNA is TGTGCCAGCGCCACTGGGACAGTCCTTTATGGCTACACCTTC. This encodes CASATGTVLYGYTF.

The chain employs TRBV6-2 or TRBV6-3 and TRBJ2-7, with a weak D call TRBD2 (5 bases). CDR3 length: 13 amino acids. V was pared by 6 bases and J by 7 bases, with 16 bases between. Looked up from germline, CDR1 is MNHEY and CDR2 is SVGEGT. The CDR3 loop reads CASSLAQNGEQYF. The CDR3 DNA follows: TGTGCCAGCAGCCTAGCCCAGAACGGAGAGCAGTACTTC.

The V gene is TRBV6-4, the J gene TRBJ2-1, with D possibly called TRBD1 or TRBD2 (5 bases each). CDR3 length: 15 amino acids. V was shortened by 5 bases and J by 0 bases, with 11 bases between the two germline ends. The germline V gene encodes CDR1 MRHNA and CDR2 SNTAGT. The CDR3 nucleotides read TGTGCCAGCAGTTTACTGGGGGACTCCTACAATGAGCAGTTCTTC. Encoded protein: CASSLLGDSYNEQFF.

The chain uses TRBV7-8 and TRBJ1-1; 7 nucleotides match TRBD1. The germline V gene encodes CDR1 SGHVS and CDR2 FQNEAQ. Losses at the gene ends were 5 bases for V and 7 bases for J; bases not matched to a gene: 10. The CDR3 has 14 residues. The CDR3: CASSPTTGRVEAFF. In DNA form, the CDR3 reads TGTGCCAGCAGCCCGACGACAGGGAGAGTTGAAGCTTTCTTT. Together with reference TRBV7-8 and TRBJ1-1, the CDR3 gives the full variable domain: GAGVSQSPRYKVAKRGQDVALRCDPISGHVSLFWYQQALGQGPEFLTYFQNEAQLDKSGLPSDRFFAERPEGSVSTLKIQRTQQEDSAVYLCASSPTTGRVEAFFGQGTRLTVV.

The CDR3 region is CASSPTGLNTEAFF. DNA for the CDR3: TGTGCCAGCAGCCCAACAGGGCTAAACACTGAAGCTTTCTTT. This chain links TRBV7-2 with TRBJ1-1; TRBD1 might be the D (6 bases). This CDR3 has 14 residues. The V end lost 5 bases, the J end lost 2 bases, and 12 bases lay between the germline ends. CDR1 is SGHTA and CDR2 is FQGNSA in the germline V gene.

In its sample, this clone was seen a few times. The rearrangement joins TRBV19 to TRBJ2-1; 11 nucleotides match TRBD2. CDR3 length equals 14 residues. Trimming took 7 bases from V and 10 from J; bases not matched to a gene: 9. From germline, CDR1 is LNHDA and CDR2 SQIVND (reference sequence). In nucleotides, the CDR3 is TGTGCCAGTACCCTAGCGGGGGGCCTTAGGGAGCAGTTCTTC. Amino acid sequence: CASTLAGGLREQFF.

This rearrangement joins TRBV18 to TRBJ1-2, with D possibly TRBD1 on 5 matching bases. Germline lookup yields CDR1 KGHSH and CDR2 LQKENI. Trimming pared 5 bases from V and 4 bases from J, leaving 11 bases between. This CDR3 contains 13 residues. This CDR3 reads CASSIQDRYGYTF. DNA for the CDR3: TGTGCCAGCTCAATACAGGATCGCTATGGCTACACCTTC.